A single sample gave rise to the 31 T cell receptor beta chains below, sequenced in a study of OX40 agonist ivuxolimab in advanced cancers. Data came from immunoSEQ multiplex PCR; TCRdb stores just in-frame clones and leaves some out. The sample contains 82,000 or so clones, about 90% of which appear only once. The sequencing here drew on CD4+ or CD8+ T cells sorted from blood, taken in a trial of the OX40 agonist ivuxolimab. These receptors came from an adult with an advanced solid tumor such as melanoma, head and neck, liver or kidney cancer.

The rearrangement links TRBV12-1 to TRBJ1-5; the tabulated D call, TRBD1, remains unverified against the DNA. TRBV12-1 is designated a pseudogene. The CDR3 sequence is 12 residues long. The CDR3 spells CASTGRNQPQHF. The CDR3 DNA is TGTGCCAGCACAGGGCGCAATCAGCCCCAGCATTTT.

The chain has TRBV2 and TRBJ2-2; no clear D. The germline V gene has CDR1 SNHLY and CDR2 FYNNEI. The CDR3 covers 13 residues. The V gene lost 4 bases and the J gene lost 1 base, with 4 bases spanning the gap. The CDR3 protein is CASSGMNTGELFF. The CDR3 region has the DNA TGTGCCAGCAGTGGAATGAACACCGGGGAGCTGTTTTTT.

DNA for the CDR3: TGCGCCAGCAGCTTGGGGGGAGTGAACACTGAAGCTTTCTTT. The encoded protein is CASSLGGVNTEAFF. The gene calls are TRBV5-1 and TRBJ1-1; D unresolved. The CDR3 has 14 residues. Germline CDR1 is SGHRS and CDR2 is YFSETQ. Deletions cut 0 bases from V and 0 bases from J, with 6 bases between.

This rearrangement joins TRBV28 to TRBJ1-2; 7 bases match TRBD1. Germline-derived CDR1 and CDR2 are MDHEN and SYDVKM. The CDR3 is made up of 16 amino acids. With V trimmed by 6 bases and J by 1 base, 11 bases remained unmatched. CDR3 residues: CASSTRQGLGNYGYTF. The CDR3 DNA reads as TGTGCCAGCAGCACTAGACAGGGACTGGGTAACTATGGCTACACCTTC.

The chain employs TRBV19 and TRBJ2-3, with D possibly TRBD2 on 5 matching bases. Germline assignment: CDR1 LNHDA and CDR2 SQIVND (reference sequence). V dropped 5 bases and J dropped 4 bases, with 16 bases sitting between them. This CDR3 comprises 15 residues. CDR3: CASSPGSFGADTQYF. CDR3 in DNA: TGTGCCAGTAGTCCAGGTTCTTTCGGGGCAGATACGCAGTATTTT.

This clone was recorded a few times. The chain combines TRBV9 with TRBJ2-2, with 10 positions matching TRBD2. Per germline, CDR1 SGDLS and CDR2 YYNGEE. This CDR3 is built from 16 residues. Trimming took 0 bases from V and 6 from J; bases not matched to a gene: 5. The CDR3 DNA sequence: TGTGCCAGCAGCGTAGCTAGCGGGAGATGGCCCGGGGAGCTGTTTTTT. Amino acid sequence: CASSVASGRWPGELFF. Filled out from reference TRBV9 and TRBJ2-2, the complete variable domain reads DSGVTQTPKHLITATGQRVTLRCSPRSGDLSVYWYQQSLDQGLQFLIQYYNGEERAKGNILERFSAQQFPDLHSELNLSSLELGDSALYFCASSVASGRWPGELFFGEGSRLTVL.

The CDR3 here is CASSPQGGEGVYNEQFF. Here the CDR3 DNA reads TGTGCCAGCAGCCCCCAGGGGGGTGAGGGAGTATACAATGAGCAGTTCTTC. The rearrangement links TRBV9 to TRBJ2-1, with a tentative D call TRBD1 (7 bases). The germline gives CDR1 SGDLS, CDR2 YYNGEE. There are 17 residues in the CDR3. V was cut by 4 bases and J by 4 bases, with 21 bases left in between.

This clone is a singleton in its sample. The chain joins TRBV5-1 to TRBJ2-3; 7 nucleotides agree with TRBD1. CDR1 and CDR2 from the germline V gene are SGHRS and YFSETQ. The CDR3 is 15 amino acids. After removal of 0 bases from V and 6 bases from J, the junction contained 7 bases not matched to a gene. The CDR3 here is CASSLGGHRGDTQYF. The CDR3 region has the DNA TGCGCCAGCAGCTTGGGGGGTCACAGGGGTGATACGCAGTATTTT.

This clone has only a few counts. V gene TRBV7-2 combines with J gene TRBJ2-7; TRBD2 aligns across 7 bases. CDR1 and CDR2 (germline): SGHTA, FQGNSA. Trimming at V came to 4 bases and at J to 1 base, leaving 4 bases not matched to a gene. The CDR3 contains 14 residues. CDR3 DNA: TGTGCCAGCAGCTCCTCTAGCGGTTCCTACGAGCAGTACTTC. Its translation is CASSSSSGSYEQYF. Filled out from reference TRBV7-2 and TRBJ2-7, the complete variable domain reads GAGVSQSPSNKVTEKGKDVELRCDPISGHTALYWYRQSLGQGLEFLIYFQGNSAPDKSGLPSDRFSAERTGGSVSTLTIQRTQQEDSAVYLCASSSSSGSYEQYFGPGTRLTVT.

V is TRBV27 and J is TRBJ2-3, with D possibly TRBD1 on 6 matching bases. The CDR3 totals 15 residues. Germline V gene sequence: CDR1 MNHEY, CDR2 SMNVEV (reference sequence). V was clipped by 7 bases and J by 2 bases, with 16 bases between them. CDR3 loop: CASKFRGRYTDTQYF. CDR3 DNA: TGTGCCAGCAAGTTTAGGGGGAGATACACAGATACGCAGTATTTT.

The J gene is TRBJ2-3, the V gene TRBV2; perhaps TRBD2 as D (5 bases). In germline, CDR1 is SNHLY, CDR2 FYNNEI. V was cut by 10 bases and J by 5 bases, with 19 bases left in between. The CDR3 contains 14 residues. The CDR3 region has the DNA TGTGCCATCGGGAAGGCGGCCTCTGAAGATACGCAGTATTTT. This encodes CAIGKAASEDTQYF.

In its sample, this clone was seen once. This chain joins TRBV5-4 and TRBJ2-3; D is unclear. V was shortened by 1 base and J by 4 bases, with 4 bases between the two germline ends. CDR1 and CDR2 from the germline V gene are SGHNT and YYREEE (reference sequence). This CDR3 has 12 amino acids. The chain's CDR3 is CASSLTADTQYF. The CDR3 DNA is TGTGCCAGCAGCTTGACGGCAGATACGCAGTATTTT.

The V call is TRBV7-9, the J call TRBJ1-4; D remains ambiguous. Per the germline V gene, CDR1 is SEHNR and CDR2 is FQNEAQ (reference sequence). CDR3 length: 15 residues. V dropped 4 bases and J dropped 0 bases, with 9 bases sitting between them. CDR3 nucleotide sequence: TGTGCCAGCAGCTCCGTGAGGACAACTAATGAAAAACTGTTTTTT. This codes for CASSSVRTTNEKLFF.

The rearrangement uses TRBV6-5 and TRBJ1-4, with TRBD1 as a possible D gene (6 bases). Germline assignment: CDR1 MNHEY and CDR2 SVGAGI. This CDR3 is built from 13 residues. V gave up 4 bases and J gave up 5 bases, with 8 bases separating them. The DNA for the CDR3 is TGTGCCAGCAGTTCCACAGGGAATGAAAAACTGTTTTTT. Protein product: CASSSTGNEKLFF.

The CDR3 loop is CASNREAAYNEQFF. The CDR3 DNA reads TGTGCCAGCAACCGGGAGGCCGCCTACAATGAGCAGTTCTTC. The V gene is TRBV28, the J gene TRBJ2-1; the match to TRBD2 covers 7 bases. Trimming took 7 bases from V and 2 from J; bases not matched to a gene: 5. This CDR3 has 14 amino acids. The germline gives CDR1 MDHEN, CDR2 SYDVKM.

The chain carries TRBV30 and TRBJ1-5; maybe TRBD1 (5 bases). Trimming cost V 7 bases and J 7 bases, with 17 bases left between them. CDR3 length equals 13 residues. Germline values: CDR1 GTSNPN, CDR2 SVGIG (reference sequence). The CDR3 reads CAFRDLAGQPQHF. The DNA for the CDR3 is TGTGCCTTTCGGGACCTGGCTGGCCAGCCCCAGCATTTT. Full variable domain (rest looked up from reference TRBV30 and TRBJ1-5): SQTIHQWPATLVQPVGSPLSLECTVEGTSNPNLYWYRQAAGRGLQLLFYSVGIGQISSEVPQNLSASRPQDRQFILSSKKLLLSDSGFYLCAFRDLAGQPQHFGDGTRLSIL.

In this sample, this clone turned up once. At one of its ends the junction is not consistent with the germline gene, which may arise from a read error. This chain joins TRBV7-7 and TRBJ2-3, with D unresolved. The CDR3 is 13 residues long. CDR1 is SSHAT, CDR2 FNYEAQ, per germline (reference sequence). The DNA for the CDR3 is TGTGCTAGCAGCTTAATTTCGAGTGAGACGCAGTATTTT. This gives the protein CASSLISSETQYF.

In DNA form, the CDR3 reads TGCGCCAGCAGCCAAGAACAGCGGGACTGCGACGAGCAGTACTTC. Protein product: CASSQEQRDCDEQYF. This chain connects TRBV4-1 to TRBJ2-7; TRBD2 matches 7 bases. CDR1 MGHRA and CDR2 YSYEKL come from the germline V gene. V shed 0 bases and J 5 bases; nucleotides not matched to a gene: 7. The CDR3 runs 15 residues.

The gene calls are TRBV19 and TRBJ2-7, with 7 bases fitting TRBD1. V was clipped by 4 bases and J by 3 bases; unmatched bases: 3. Per the germline V gene, CDR1 is LNHDA and CDR2 is SQIVND (reference sequence). The CDR3 contains 13 residues. CDR3 sequence: CASSKGQIYEQYF. CDR3 DNA sequence: TGTGCCAGTAGTAAGGGACAGATCTACGAGCAGTACTTC.

The chain recombines TRBV6-5 with TRBJ2-5; tentative D call: TRBD1 (6 bases). There are 14 residues in the CDR3. V shed 2 bases and J shed 3 bases, with 10 bases lying between them. CDR1 and CDR2 from the germline V gene are MNHEY and SVGAGI. The CDR3 bases are TGTGCCAGCAGTTACCTGGACAGAAAAGAGACCCAGTACTTC. This translates into CASSYLDRKETQYF.

This sequence joins TRBV5-8 and TRBJ2-1; 14 nucleotides match TRBD2. Trimming cost V 7 bases and J 1 base; bases outside gene matches: 10. CDR3 length: 18 residues. Germline CDR1 and CDR2: SGHTS and YDEGEE. The CDR3, as DNA: TGTGCCAGCCCCAAGGGACTAGCGGGAGCAGGGTCCTACAATGAGCAGTTCTTC. Its translation is CASPKGLAGAGSYNEQFF.

This chain connects TRBV5-6 to TRBJ2-2; D is ambiguous. From germline, CDR1 is SGHDT and CDR2 YYEEEE. The CDR3 is 12 amino acids. The germline V and J ends were trimmed by 1 base and 6 bases, with 4 bases remaining between them. CDR3 coding DNA: TGTGCCAGCAGCTTGAGTCCCGGGGAGCTGTTTTTT. Amino acid sequence: CASSLSPGELFF.

The V call is TRBV21-1, the J call TRBJ2-7; the D call TRBD1 from the table was never checked on the DNA. TRBV21-1 is assigned pseudogene status. This CDR3 has 16 residues. The CDR3 nucleotides read TGTGCCAGCAGCAAAGCGCTTTTAGTGGGCAATCACGAGCAGTACTTC. Amino acid sequence: CASSKALLVGNHEQYF.

V usage is TRBV28 and J usage is TRBJ2-2, with 8 bases fitting TRBD1. The CDR3 is 16 residues long. The V gene's germline CDR1 is MDHEN and CDR2 SYDVKM. After removal of 9 bases from V and 4 bases from J, the junction contained 13 bases not matched to a gene. The CDR3 DNA sequence: TGTGCCAGTTTCACCGGGACAGGAATAGTCACCGGGGAGCTGTTTTTT. Translated: CASFTGTGIVTGELFF. Using reference TRBV28 and TRBJ2-2 for the parts outside the CDR3, the full variable domain is DVKVTQSSRYLVKRTGEKVFLECVQDMDHENMFWYRQDPGLGLRLIYFSYDVKMKEKGDIPEGYSVSREKKERFSLILESASTNQTSMYLCASFTGTGIVTGELFFGEGSRLTVL.

The J gene is TRBJ1-5, the V gene TRBV7-9; the D gene is possibly TRBD1 (5 bases). This CDR3 is built from 14 residues. Germline CDR1 SEHNR, CDR2 FQNEAQ (reference sequence). Trimming took 5 bases from V and 6 from J, leaving 14 bases between them. CDR3 amino acids: CASSVGHEGQPQHF. The CDR3, as DNA: TGTGCCAGCAGCGTTGGACACGAAGGTCAGCCCCAGCATTTT.

The J gene is TRBJ2-3, the V gene TRBV5-1; D perhaps matches TRBD2 (5 bases). The CDR3 totals 15 residues. Germline CDR1 and CDR2: SGHRS and YFSETQ. The ends were cut back, 0 bases at V and 1 base at J, with 9 bases in the middle. This chain's CDR3 is CASSLEGAGTDTQYF. DNA for the CDR3: TGCGCCAGCAGCTTGGAGGGAGCGGGCACAGATACGCAGTATTTT.

V is TRBV28 and J is TRBJ2-2; a weak D match, TRBD1 (6 bases). The CDR3 contains 14 residues. V was clipped by 5 bases and J by 3 bases, with 10 bases between them. Germline values: CDR1 MDHEN, CDR2 SYDVKM. The CDR3 loop is CASSVQGDTGELFF. CDR3 DNA sequence: TGTGCCAGCAGTGTACAGGGTGACACCGGGGAGCTGTTTTTT.

The chain combines TRBV5-1 with TRBJ2-7; TRBD2 is a possible D gene (6 bases). Germline CDR1 reads SGHRS; CDR2 reads YFSETQ. V dropped 4 bases and J dropped 5 bases, with 19 bases sitting between them. This CDR3 comprises 15 residues. The CDR3 DNA reads TGCGCCAGCAGCCTCCGCACCGGGAGAACCGACGAGCAGTACTTC. Its protein product is CASSLRTGRTDEQYF.

The chain uses TRBV29-1 and TRBJ1-1; D unclear. Germline-derived CDR1 and CDR2 are SQVTM and ANQGSEA. This CDR3 region has 13 residues. The V end was cut by 3 bases, the J end by 2 bases, with 10 bases between. The CDR3 here is CSVDLTGNTEAFF. The CDR3 nucleotides are TGCAGCGTTGATCTGACGGGTAACACTGAAGCTTTCTTT.

V gene TRBV28 combines with J gene TRBJ1-2, with D unresolved. Germline V gene data show CDR1 as MDHEN and CDR2 as SYDVKM. This CDR3 comprises 15 residues. The V gene lost 4 bases and the J gene lost 3 bases, with 15 bases spanning the gap. DNA for the CDR3: TGTGCCAGCAGTTGGAGTTCTACCTTTGACTATGGCTACACCTTC. This sequence encodes CASSWSSTFDYGYTF.

The chain is built from TRBV28 and TRBJ2-1, with TRBD2 matching over 7 bases. Germline V gene sequence: CDR1 MDHEN, CDR2 SYDVKM. This CDR3 has 15 amino acids. V lost 6 bases, J lost 6 bases, and 11 bases stayed unmatched. The CDR3 here is CASRPLANQGNEQFF. As DNA, the CDR3 is TGTGCCAGCAGACCACTAGCGAACCAAGGCAATGAGCAGTTCTTC.